These 9 T cell receptor beta chains were all obtained from the same sample, sequenced in a study of shared clonotypes between healthy human individuals. Measured with immunoSEQ multiplex PCR; TCRdb has only the in-frame clones, and not every one. The sample lists 2.5 million or so clones, about 92% occurring once. What was sequenced was naive CD4+ T cells sorted from blood. The subset here: CD45RA+ positively selected. All receptors derive from a man younger than 30 in good health.

In its sample, this clone was seen once. The chain couples TRBV5-3 to TRBJ2-7, with a tentative D call TRBD2 (6 bases). TRBV5-3 is sorted into the ORF group, with uncertain function. This CDR3 has 13 amino acids. V shed 3 bases and J shed 3 bases, with 10 bases lying between them. CDR3 in amino acids: CARSYLRGYEQYF. The DNA for the CDR3 is TGTGCCAGAAGCTATTTGCGGGGCTACGAGCAGTACTTC.

The chain uses TRBV30 and TRBJ1-2; D uncertain. V gave up 0 bases and J gave up 10 bases, with 15 bases separating them. From germline, CDR1 is GTSNPN and CDR2 SVGIG (reference sequence). The CDR3 totals 13 residues. CDR3 nucleotide sequence: TGTGCCTGGAGTGTAGCGTCCCCTTCAGTCTACACCTTC. Its translation: CAWSVASPSVYTF.

The chain uses TRBV28 and TRBJ1-1; no reliable D call. The CDR3 runs to 15 residues. The V and J ends lost 2 bases and 0 bases respectively, with 10 bases between them. Germline V gene lookup returns CDR1 MDHEN and CDR2 SYDVKM. The DNA for the CDR3 is TGTGCCAGCAGTTTAAACAGTTTAGTGAACACTGAAGCTTTCTTT. Translated, it gives CASSLNSLVNTEAFF.

The chain's CDR3 is CAISAGTGSPRYTF. In nucleotides, the CDR3 is TGTGCCATCAGTGCAGGGACAGGCTCCCCCCGTTACACCTTC. The chain is built from TRBV10-3 and TRBJ1-2; TRBD1 aligns across 8 bases. The CDR3 sequence is 14 residues long. After removal of 4 bases from V and 11 bases from J, the junction contained 12 bases not matched to a gene. Germline-derived CDR1 and CDR2 are ENHRY and SYGVKD.

CDR3 region: CASSTQPGYQPQHF. The CDR3 DNA reads TGTGCCAGCAGCACTCAACCGGGGTATCAGCCCCAGCATTTT. This chain joins TRBV14 and TRBJ1-5; D is undetermined. CDR3 size: 14 residues. Germline CDR1 is SGHDN and CDR2 is FVKESK. Trimming removed 5 bases from V and 5 bases from J, with 13 bases in between.

The chain couples TRBV4-1 to TRBJ1-3; D unresolved. Trimming stripped 3 bases from V and 0 bases from J, with 9 bases between. CDR3 length: 15 amino acids. Germline V CDR1 and CDR2: MGHRA, YSYEKL. In nucleotides, the CDR3 is TGCGCCAGCAGCCACGGGCAGGACTCTGGAAACACCATATATTTT. The encoded protein is CASSHGQDSGNTIYF.

This rearrangement joins TRBV19 to TRBJ1-1; a weak D match, TRBD1 (6 bases). This CDR3 is 14 amino acids long. The germline V gene encodes CDR1 LNHDA and CDR2 SQIVND (reference sequence). V lost 6 bases, J lost 0 bases, and 11 bases lay in between. The CDR3 region is CASRSQGLNTEAFF. In nucleotides, the CDR3 is TGTGCCAGTAGGTCTCAGGGGCTGAACACTGAAGCTTTCTTT.

In the case of this clone: Germline is not matched at one junction end, which may reflect a read error. This chain uses TRBV6-5 with TRBJ2-7; D possibly corresponds to TRBD1 (6 bases). The CDR3 contains 11 residues. Germline values: CDR1 MNHEY, CDR2 SVGAGI. The CDR3 here is CASSEGRDRQF. The CDR3 coding sequence is TGTGCCAGCAGTGAAGGCCGAGACAGGCAGTTC.

The chain combines TRBV18 with TRBJ1-3, with TRBD1 as a possible D gene (6 bases). Trimming took 6 bases from V and 3 from J, leaving 27 bases between them. This CDR3 is 19 amino acids long. The germline V gene encodes CDR1 KGHSH and CDR2 LQKENI. The DNA for the CDR3 is TGTGCCAGCTCCCGCGCGGGGGCGATGGGGGAAATGGATGGAAACACCATATATTTT. Translation gives CASSRAGAMGEMDGNTIYF. Full variable domain (missing parts from reference TRBV18 and TRBJ1-3): NAGVMQNPRHLVRRRGQEARLRCSPMKGHSHVYWYRQLPEEGLKFMVYLQKENIIDESGMPKERFSAEFPKEGPSILRIQQVVRGDSAAYFCASSRAGAMGEMDGNTIYFGEGSWLTVV.